The 23 T cell receptor beta chains below all came from one sample that was sequenced in a study of blood T cell repertoires in COVID-19. The method was immunoSEQ multiplex PCR; TCRdb's version includes in-frame clones alone and lacks a portion of them. The sample holds around 110,000 clones, about four fifths seen once. The sample taken for sequencing was peripheral blood. The source of these receptors is a man in his 60s with active or convalescent COVID-19.

This CDR3 reads CASSFPGGSYNEQFF. CDR3 DNA sequence: TGTGCCAGCAGCTTCCCGGGGGGCTCCTACAATGAGCAGTTCTTC. The chain employs TRBV5-6 and TRBJ2-1, with 7 bases that match TRBD2. Germline V gives CDR1 SGHDT, CDR2 YYEEEE. The CDR3 is made up of 15 amino acids. V lost 2 bases to trimming and J lost 0 bases; unmatched junction nucleotides: 2.

The genes are TRBV3-1 (or the pseudogene TRBV3-2) and TRBJ1-1; a possible D gene is TRBD1 (5 bases). V lost 5 bases, J lost 4 bases, and 11 bases lay in between. Germline CDR1 reads LGHDT; CDR2 reads YNNKEL (reference sequence). The CDR3 length is 13 residues. The CDR3 DNA reads TGTGCCAGCAGCAATGGGGCGTTCACTGAAGCTTTCTTT. This codes for CASSNGAFTEAFF.

The chain has TRBV7-2 and TRBJ2-5; 8 bases line up with TRBD2. The CDR3 spans 14 residues. Per the germline V gene, CDR1 is SGHTA and CDR2 is FQGNSA. The V segment lost 2 bases and the J segment 9 bases; nucleotides outside the gene matches: 8. CDR3 protein: CASSLNSGTAPQYF. The DNA for the CDR3 is TGTGCCAGCAGCTTAAATAGCGGGACGGCCCCCCAGTACTTC.

The chain couples TRBV19 to TRBJ2-1, with D perhaps TRBD2 (6 bases). V lost 0 bases, J lost 15 bases, and 12 bases lay in between. The germline CDR1 and CDR2 sequences are LNHDA and SQIVND (reference sequence). This CDR3 has 12 amino acids. CDR3 sequence: CASSIDRRDRFF. Here the CDR3 DNA reads TGTGCCAGTAGTATAGATAGGAGGGACCGGTTCTTC.

The CDR3 DNA reads TGTGCCAGCTCAGGAGGGCGGGATCAGCCCCAGCATTTT. Protein product: CASSGGRDQPQHF. The V call is TRBV18, the J call TRBJ1-5; D gene uncertain. The ends were cut back, 5 bases at V and 5 bases at J, with 10 bases in the middle. This CDR3 comprises 13 residues. Germline V CDR1 and CDR2: KGHSH, LQKENI.

This clone has more than one count but fewer than ten. The rearrangement joins TRBV5-1 to TRBJ2-5; D not resolved. Germline V gene lookup returns CDR1 SGHRS and CDR2 YFSETQ. This CDR3 is built from 13 residues. Trimming left V 3 bases short and J 2 bases short, with 8 bases between. The CDR3 region has the DNA TGCGCCAGCAGCTCGTTCGGGCAAGAGACCCAGTACTTC. Translation gives CASSSFGQETQYF.

The chain uses TRBV2 and TRBJ2-1; D is ambiguous. V gave up 6 bases and J gave up 6 bases, with 15 bases separating them. The CDR3 covers 14 residues. Germline loops: CDR1 SNHLY, CDR2 FYNNEI. The CDR3 spells CASSESRTPNEQFF. The DNA of the CDR3 is TGTGCCAGCAGCGAGTCCCGAACCCCCAATGAGCAGTTCTTC. Full variable domain (missing parts from reference TRBV2 and TRBJ2-1): EPEVTQTPSHQVTQMGQEVILRCVPISNHLYFYWYRQILGQKVEFLVSFYNNEISEKSEIFDDQFSVERPDGSNFTLKIRSTKLEDSAMYFCASSESRTPNEQFFGPGTRLTVL.

The chain uses TRBV28 and TRBJ2-7; D perhaps matches TRBD1 (6 bases). The V gene's germline CDR1 is MDHEN and CDR2 SYDVKM. The CDR3 length is 15 residues. The V and J ends lost 6 bases and 3 bases respectively, with 18 bases between them. The CDR3 here is CASRPTGFNNYEQYF. CDR3 nucleotides: TGTGCCAGCAGGCCCACAGGGTTCAATAACTACGAGCAGTACTTC.

This clone has only one observation. This chain connects TRBV27 to TRBJ2-3, with a tentative D call TRBD2 (5 bases). Germline loops: CDR1 MNHEY, CDR2 SMNVEV (reference sequence). V lost 4 bases to trimming and J lost 5 bases, with 16 bases between them. CDR3 size: 15 residues. The CDR3 loop reads CASSSSYRTGDTQYF. The DNA for the CDR3 is TGTGCCAGCAGTTCCTCTTACCGGACTGGAGATACGCAGTATTTT.

The gene calls are TRBV7-9 and TRBJ2-3; 11 nucleotides agree with TRBD2. The CDR3 extends over 18 amino acids. Germline V CDR1 and CDR2: SEHNR, FQNEAQ (reference sequence). With 1 base clipped from V and 0 bases from J, the junction kept 6 bases outside the gene matches. As DNA, the CDR3 is TGTGCCAGCAGCTTAGGTGGGGGGACTAGCGGAAGCACAGATACGCAGTATTTT. Its translation: CASSLGGGTSGSTDTQYF.

The chain links TRBV5-5 to TRBJ2-5, with D tentatively TRBD2 (5 bases). The V end was cut by 1 base, the J end by 2 bases, with 12 bases between. The germline V gene encodes CDR1 SGHKS and CDR2 YYEKEE (reference sequence). This CDR3 contains 15 residues. This chain's CDR3 is CASSLRPGYQETQYF. The DNA for the CDR3 is TGTGCCAGCAGCTTGCGTCCGGGATATCAAGAGACCCAGTACTTC.

This clone was detected once. The chain employs TRBV7-8 and TRBJ1-4, with a weak D call TRBD1 (6 bases). The germline V and J ends were trimmed by 5 bases and 8 bases, with 15 bases remaining between them. The CDR3 runs 14 residues. Looked up from germline, CDR1 is SGHVS and CDR2 is FQNEAQ. CDR3 loop: CASSTAGTMEKLFF. The CDR3 DNA is TGTGCCAGCAGCACAGCCGGGACAATGGAAAAACTGTTTTTT. Filled out from reference TRBV7-8 and TRBJ1-4, the complete variable domain reads GAGVSQSPRYKVAKRGQDVALRCDPISGHVSLFWYQQALGQGPEFLTYFQNEAQLDKSGLPSDRFFAERPEGSVSTLKIQRTQQEDSAVYLCASSTAGTMEKLFFGSGTQLSVL.

This chain joins TRBV5-1 and TRBJ2-7, with TRBD1 matching over 7 bases. V lost 4 bases and J lost 1; bases outside the gene matches: 5. The germline V gene encodes CDR1 SGHRS and CDR2 YFSETQ. This CDR3 contains 14 residues. As DNA, the CDR3 is TGCGCCAGCAGCCTCGACAGGGCTTCCTACGAGCAGTACTTC. Protein product: CASSLDRASYEQYF.

This chain connects TRBV6-5 to TRBJ2-7; TRBD2 matches 7 bases. This CDR3 has 12 residues. V shed 6 bases and J 4 bases; nucleotides not matched to a gene: 3. CDR1 is MNHEY, CDR2 SVGAGI, per germline. The CDR3 here is CASRPLAYEQYF. CDR3 sequence (DNA): TGTGCCAGCAGGCCACTAGCGTACGAGCAGTACTTC.

This clone was seen a single time. The rearrangement uses TRBV27 and TRBJ2-7; D gene ambiguous. The CDR3 has 13 amino acids. V was pared by 5 bases and J by 0 bases, with 8 bases between. CDR1 MNHEY and CDR2 SMNVEV come from the germline V gene (reference sequence). CDR3 sequence (DNA): TGTGCCAGCAGTCCCCAGTCCTCCTACGAGCAGTACTTC. Its protein is CASSPQSSYEQYF.

V is TRBV5-6 and J is TRBJ2-3; 12 bases match TRBD2. V gave up 0 bases and J gave up 4 bases; unmatched junction bases: 6. The CDR3 has 17 residues. The V gene's germline CDR1 is SGHDT and CDR2 YYEEEE. The CDR3 DNA reads TGTGCCAGCAGCTTGGTAGGGTCTAGCGGGGGGGCAGATACGCAGTATTTT. As protein: CASSLVGSSGGADTQYF.

The J gene is TRBJ2-7, the V gene TRBV27, with 9 bases matching TRBD2. V was pared by 8 bases and J by 5 bases, with 7 bases of the junction left unmatched. The CDR3 has 13 residues. Germline V gene lookup returns CDR1 MNHEY and CDR2 SMNVEV (reference sequence). CDR3 sequence: CASRDSGSHEQYF. DNA of the CDR3: TGTGCCAGCCGGGATAGCGGGAGCCACGAGCAGTACTTC.

The chain joins TRBV19 to TRBJ2-3; 7 bases are a match to TRBD1. J lost 3 bases, V lost 5 bases, and 8 bases had no gene match. Germline V gene data show CDR1 as LNHDA and CDR2 as SQIVND (reference sequence). The CDR3 has 15 residues. The CDR3 nucleotides are TGTGCCAGTAGTGCCCGACAGGGTGGGACAGATACGCAGTATTTT. This codes for CASSARQGGTDTQYF.

This chain links TRBV11-3 with TRBJ2-2, with 11 bases fitting TRBD2. The CDR3 runs to 15 residues. In germline, CDR1 is SGHNT, CDR2 YENEEA. J gave up 4 bases and V 6 bases, and 4 bases lay outside the gene matches. For the CDR3, the DNA is TGTGCCAGCAGTTTTGGACTAGCGGGCACCGGGGAGCTGTTTTTT. Its translation is CASSFGLAGTGELFF.

This chain connects TRBV9 to TRBJ2-7; 9 bases are shared with TRBD1. Unmatched junction bases numbered 10, after V lost 4 bases and J lost 5 bases. CDR1 is SGDLS and CDR2 is YYNGEE in the germline V gene. The CDR3 is made up of 15 amino acids. CDR3 in amino acids: CASSFRWTGEDEQYF. The CDR3 DNA reads as TGTGCCAGCAGCTTCCGCTGGACAGGGGAAGACGAGCAGTACTTC. The full variable domain, with the rest looked up from reference TRBV9 and TRBJ2-7, is DSGVTQTPKHLITATGQRVTLRCSPRSGDLSVYWYQQSLDQGLQFLIQYYNGEERAKGNILERFSAQQFPDLHSELNLSSLELGDSALYFCASSFRWTGEDEQYFGPGTRLTVT.

This rearrangement joins TRBV28 to TRBJ2-1, with TRBD2 identical over 11 bases. The trim removed 2 bases at V and 6 bases at J, leaving 9 bases unmatched. The germline CDR1 and CDR2 sequences are MDHEN and SYDVKM. The CDR3 is 17 amino acids. The CDR3 reads CASSLVSGRASGNEQFF. CDR3 sequence (DNA): TGTGCCAGCAGTTTAGTTAGCGGGAGGGCCTCGGGCAATGAGCAGTTCTTC. Combining the CDR3 with reference TRBV28 and TRBJ2-1 gives the whole variable domain DVKVTQSSRYLVKRTGEKVFLECVQDMDHENMFWYRQDPGLGLRLIYFSYDVKMKEKGDIPEGYSVSREKKERFSLILESASTNQTSMYLCASSLVSGRASGNEQFFGPGTRLTVL.

This clone was observed a handful of times. The CDR3 loop reads CASSPRGATNEKLFF. CDR3 in DNA: TGTGCCAGCAGCCCCAGGGGGGCAACTAATGAAAAACTGTTTTTT. The chain uses TRBV5-6 and TRBJ1-4, with TRBD1 identical over 7 bases. The V gene's germline CDR1 is SGHDT and CDR2 YYEEEE. V dropped 4 bases and J dropped 0; count of bases not matched to a gene: 3. The CDR3 sequence is 15 residues long.

The CDR3, as DNA: TGTGCCAGCAGCTACGCACAGGGGGGTTTAGGCTACACCTTC. Translated: CASSYAQGGLGYTF. The gene calls are TRBV7-2 and TRBJ1-2; 8 nucleotides agree with TRBD1. Germline trimming cut 4 bases from V and 8 bases from J; bases unmatched to any gene: 9. The CDR3 runs to 14 residues. Germline V CDR1 and CDR2: SGHTA, FQGNSA.